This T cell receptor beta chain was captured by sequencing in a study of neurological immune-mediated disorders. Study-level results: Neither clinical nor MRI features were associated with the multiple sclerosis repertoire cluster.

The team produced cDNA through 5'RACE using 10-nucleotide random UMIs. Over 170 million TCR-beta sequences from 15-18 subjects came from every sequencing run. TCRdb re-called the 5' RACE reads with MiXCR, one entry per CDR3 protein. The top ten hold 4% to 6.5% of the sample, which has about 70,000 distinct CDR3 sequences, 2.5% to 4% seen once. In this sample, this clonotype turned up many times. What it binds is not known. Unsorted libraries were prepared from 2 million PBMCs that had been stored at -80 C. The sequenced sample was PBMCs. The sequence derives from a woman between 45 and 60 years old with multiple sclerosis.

This chain's CDR3 is CASSLRSDGYGYTF. The CDR3 DNA follows: TGCGCCAGCAGCTTGAGGTCGGACGGCTATGGCTACACCTTC. This chain links TRBV5-1 with TRBJ1-2; D is unclear. Trimming pared 1 base from V and 4 bases from J, leaving 11 bases between. CDR3 length: 14 amino acids. Germline CDR1 and CDR2: SGHRS and YFSETQ.